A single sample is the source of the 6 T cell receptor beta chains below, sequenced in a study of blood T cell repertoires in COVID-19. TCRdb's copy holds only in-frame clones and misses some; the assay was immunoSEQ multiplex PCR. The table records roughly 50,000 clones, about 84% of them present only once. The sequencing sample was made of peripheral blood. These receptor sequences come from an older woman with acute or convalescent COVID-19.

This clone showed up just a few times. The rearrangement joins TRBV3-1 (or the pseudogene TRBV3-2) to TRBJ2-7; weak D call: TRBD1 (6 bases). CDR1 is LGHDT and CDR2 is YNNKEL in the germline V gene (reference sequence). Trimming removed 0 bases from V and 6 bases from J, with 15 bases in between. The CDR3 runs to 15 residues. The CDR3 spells CASSQDSQGTSEQYF. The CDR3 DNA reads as TGTGCCAGCAGCCAAGATTCACAGGGTACCTCCGAGCAGTACTTC.

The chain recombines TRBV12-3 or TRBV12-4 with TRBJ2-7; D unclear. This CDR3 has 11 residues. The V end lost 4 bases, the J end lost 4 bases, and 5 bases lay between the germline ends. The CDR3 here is CASSSYYEQYF. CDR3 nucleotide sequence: TGTGCCAGCAGTTCCTATTACGAGCAGTACTTC.

The DNA for the CDR3 is TGTGCCAGCAGTGAAGCGCGGGGAAGGACTGAAGCTTTCTTT. Amino acid sequence: CASSEARGRTEAFF. This chain links TRBV6-1 with TRBJ1-1, with D uncertain. Trimming removed 0 bases from V and 5 bases from J, with 10 bases in between. This CDR3 spans 14 amino acids. Germline V lookup: CDR1 MNHNS, CDR2 SASEGT.

CDR3 in DNA: TGTGCCAGCAGTTTACAGGGGGGAGGTGGCTACACCTTC. Its translation is CASSLQGGGGYTF. The chain is built from TRBV25-1 and TRBJ1-2; 8 nucleotides agree with TRBD1. J lost 7 bases, V lost 5 bases, and 6 bases had no gene match. CDR3 size: 13 residues. Per the germline V gene, CDR1 is MGHDK and CDR2 is SYGVNS.

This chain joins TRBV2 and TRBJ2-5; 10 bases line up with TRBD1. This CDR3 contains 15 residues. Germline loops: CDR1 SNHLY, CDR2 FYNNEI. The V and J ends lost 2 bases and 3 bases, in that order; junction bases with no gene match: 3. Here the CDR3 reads CASSERTGGKETQYF. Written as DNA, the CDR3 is TGTGCCAGCAGTGAAAGGACAGGGGGTAAAGAGACCCAGTACTTC.

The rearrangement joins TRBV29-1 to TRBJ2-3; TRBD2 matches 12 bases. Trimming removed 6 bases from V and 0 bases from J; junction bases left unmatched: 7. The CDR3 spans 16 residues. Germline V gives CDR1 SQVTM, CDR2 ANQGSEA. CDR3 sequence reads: CSVRTSGTSSTDTQYF. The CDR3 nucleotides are TGCAGCGTAAGGACTAGCGGGACATCTAGCACAGATACGCAGTATTTT.